This is a list of T cell receptor beta chains from one sample in a study of blood T cell repertoires in COVID-19. The protocol was immunoSEQ multiplex PCR, while the TCRdb copy is restricted to in-frame clones and leaves out a portion. The table shows roughly 80,000 clones, with about 88% occurring only once. Sequences were obtained from peripheral blood. The source is an elderly woman with acute or convalescent COVID-19. CDR3s include the opening cysteine and the closing phenylalanine or tryptophan. A D gene is named only where the DNA matches it firmly. Rows may omit the clone size; those that give it use once, few, many or a size class.

TRBV19	NA	NA	TRBJ1-1	TGTGCCAGTAGTCCTAGTTCCCCGGGGACATTGGGAGCGATGACTGAAGCTTTCTTT	CASSPSSPGTLGAMTEAFF
TRBV5-1	TRBD1	NA	TRBJ2-5	TGCGCCAGCAGCTTGGCCCACAGGATGGGGACAGGGGGAGAGACCCAGTACTTC	CASSLAHRMGTGGETQYF
TRBV2	NA	NA	TRBJ1-5	TGTGCCAGCAGTCCACGGGGTTATAGCAATCAGCCCCAGCATTTT	CASSPRGYSNQPQHF
TRBV2	NA	NA	TRBJ2-2	TGTGCCACCAACAAGCAGGCAGGGGTGAATGCCGGGGAGCTGTTTTTT	CATNKQAGVNAGELFF
TRBV5-8	TRBD1	NA	TRBJ1-6	TGTGCCAGCAGCTCGGGACAGTGGGATTCACCCCTCCACTTT	CASSSGQWDSPLHF
TRBV3-1/TRBV3-2	TRBD1	once	TRBJ2-1	TGTGCCAGCAGCCAACAGGGGGCGGTTGTCAATGAGCAGTTCTTC	CASSQQGAVVNEQFF
TRBV28	NA	once	TRBJ1-5	TGTGCCAGCAGTTCCCCTATGGGACTGGGCAATCAGCCCCAGCATTTT	CASSSPMGLGNQPQHF
TRBV19	NA	NA	TRBJ1-1	TGTGCCAGTAGTTCTGGACAGACTGTAAACACTGAAGCTTTCTTT	CASSSGQTVNTEAFF
TRBV25-1	TRBD1	NA	TRBJ1-1	TGTGCCAGCGGACTAGAAGGACAGGGGAACACTGAAGCTTTCTTT	CASGLEGQGNTEAFF
TRBV3-1/TRBV3-2	TRBD1	NA	TRBJ1-5	TGTGCCAGCAGCCAAGGGGACAGGCGGGGCAATCAGCCCCAGCATTTT	CASSQGDRRGNQPQHF
TRBV7-9	NA	NA	TRBJ2-2	TGTGCCAGCAGCTCCAGGGTACGGACCGGGGAGCTGTTTTTT	CASSSRVRTGELFF
TRBV13	NA	NA	TRBJ2-1	TGTGCCAGCAGCTTAGCGGCAAAGCGGATCTATGAGCAGTTCTTC	CASSLAAKRIYEQFF
TRBV29-1	NA	NA	TRBJ1-2	TGCAGCGCTTTACTATCAAACTATGGCTACACCTTC	CSALLSNYGYTF
TRBV9	NA	NA	TRBJ2-3	TGTGCCAGCAGCGTCGGGAGTAGCACAGATACGCAGTATTTT	CASSVGSSTDTQYF
TRBV13	TRBD1	NA	TRBJ1-3	TGTGCCAGCAGCTCCAGACAGGGGCCCGGAAACACCATATATTTT	CASSSRQGPGNTIYF
TRBV27	NA	NA	TRBJ1-6	TGTGCCAGCAGTTTATTCTCCGGGTTAAGCTCCTATAATTCACCCCTCCACTTT	CASSLFSGLSSYNSPLHF
TRBV20-1	TRBD1	NA	TRBJ1-2	TGCAGTGCTAGTCCTCTTACAGGGGGAGGGGGCTACACCTTC	CSASPLTGGGGYTF
TRBV5-1	NA	NA	TRBJ2-2	TGCGCCAGCAGCTGGGGTGGGGGCTCGATCGGGGAGCTGTTTTTT	CASSWGGGSIGELFF
TRBV5-6	NA	NA	TRBJ1-5	TGTGCCAGCAGTGGGGGCGGGGGCTCATATCAGCCCCAGCATTTT	CASSGGGGSYQPQHF
TRBV5-1	NA	NA	TRBJ1-5	TGCGCCAGCAGCTTGGGGGCGAATCAGCCCCAGCATTTT	CASSLGANQPQHF
TRBV27	TRBD2	NA	TRBJ2-7	TGTGCCAGCAGTCTAGCGGGGACTCCTCGGGGTGAGCAGTACTTC	CASSLAGTPRGEQYF
TRBV7-3	NA	NA	TRBJ2-2	TGTGCCAGCAGCTTAAATGCGGTGGGGGGTTACACCGGGGAGCTGTTTTTT	CASSLNAVGGYTGELFF
TRBV2	NA	once	TRBJ1-1	TGTGCCAGCAGACGGGAGAGGGGTTTCTTT	CASRRERGFF
TRBV4-3	NA	NA	TRBJ1-6	TGCGCCAGCAGCCAAGGGCAGTCAAATTCACCCCTCCACTTT	CASSQGQSNSPLHF
TRBV11-2	TRBD1	NA	TRBJ1-1	TGTGCCAGCAGCAAGGACAGGGGCCCAGGGAACACTGAAGCTTTCTTT	CASSKDRGPGNTEAFF
TRBV6-1	TRBD2	NA	TRBJ2-1	TGTGCCAGCAGTGACCGGACTAGCGGGATAAGTAATGAGCAGTTCTTC	CASSDRTSGISNEQFF
TRBV10-3	NA	NA	TRBJ2-7	TGTGCCATCAGTGAGCTGGGTATAGCCTCCTACGAGCAGTACTTC	CAISELGIASYEQYF
TRBV27	TRBD1	NA	TRBJ2-7	TGTGCCAGCAGCCTGCGGGGACAGGGCCACGAGCAGTACTTC	CASSLRGQGHEQYF
TRBV28	TRBD1	NA	TRBJ1-1	TGTGCCAGCAGTCCGCTGATGTTCGGACAGGGAGTTGAAGCTTTCTTT	CASSPLMFGQGVEAFF
TRBV9	NA	NA	TRBJ1-6	TGTGCCAGCAGCGTAACCACAGGGAGGGATAATTCACCCCTCCACTTT	CASSVTTGRDNSPLHF
TRBV3-1/TRBV3-2	NA	NA	TRBJ2-7	TGTGCCAGCAGCCAAGGGCTCCTCGAGCAGTACTTC	CASSQGLLEQYF
TRBV6-5	NA	NA	TRBJ1-2	TGTGCCAGCAGGGGAAACAGGGTGGGCTATGGCTACACCTTC	CASRGNRVGYGYTF